This T cell receptor beta chain was profiled in a study of sequential checkpoint blockade in melanoma. V lost 9 bases, J lost 6 bases, and 17 bases stayed unmatched. Germline-derived CDR1 and CDR2 are LNHDA and SQIVND (reference sequence). The CDR3 length is 16 residues. The data were produced by immunoSEQ multiplex PCR, yet TCRdb's version contains in-frame clones alone and is incomplete. The table includes about 5,700 clones, 87% detected once. As to treatment: randomized to nivolumab then ipilimumab (arm A) or the reverse (arm B). This sample comprised CD8+ T cells sorted from blood (inferred from file names), obtained from a patient given nivolumab and ipilimumab in sequence. The rearrangement joins TRBV19 to TRBJ1-1, with 9 bases fitting TRBD1. The clonotype originates from a human donor with melanoma. The CDR3 nucleotides read TGTGCCAGCAGGGGACAGGGTCTCTCTCACCCGCCTGAAGCTTTCTTT. Protein: CASRGQGLSHPPEAFF. Full variable domain (missing parts from reference TRBV19 and TRBJ1-1): DGGITQSPKYLFRKEGQNVTLSCEQNLNHDAMYWYRQDPGQGLRLIYYSQIVNDFQKGDIAEGYSVSREKKESFPLTVTSAQKNPTAFYLCASRGQGLSHPPEAFFGQGTRLTVV.